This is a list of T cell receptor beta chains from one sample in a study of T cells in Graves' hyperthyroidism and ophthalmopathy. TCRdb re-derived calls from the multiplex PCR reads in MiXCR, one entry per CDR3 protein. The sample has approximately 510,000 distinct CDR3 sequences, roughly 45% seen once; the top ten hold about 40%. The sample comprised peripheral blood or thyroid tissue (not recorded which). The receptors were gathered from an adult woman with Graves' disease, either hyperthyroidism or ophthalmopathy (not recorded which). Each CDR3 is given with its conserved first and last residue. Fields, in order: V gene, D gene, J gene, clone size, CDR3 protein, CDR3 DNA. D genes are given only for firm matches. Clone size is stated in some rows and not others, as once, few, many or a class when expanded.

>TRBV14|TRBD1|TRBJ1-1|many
CATSWGQANTEAFF
TGTGCCACCTCGTGGGGACAGGCTAACACTGAAGCTTTCTTT
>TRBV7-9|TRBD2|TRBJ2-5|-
CASSWEGTSGETQYF
TGTGCCAGCAGCTGGGAGGGGACTAGCGGAGAGACCCAGTACTTC
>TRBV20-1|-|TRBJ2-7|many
CSARVHRTYEQYF
TGCAGTGCCAGGGTTCACAGAACCTACGAGCAGTACTTC
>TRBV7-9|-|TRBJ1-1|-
CASSPRNSGGYITEAFF
TGTGCCAGCAGCCCGAGAAACTCTGGGGGCTATATCACTGAAGCTTTCTTT
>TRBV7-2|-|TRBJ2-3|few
CASRQGGDTQYF
TGTGCCAGCAGGCAAGGGGGGGATACGCAGTATTTT
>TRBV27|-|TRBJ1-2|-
CASSFSMGRDYGYTF
TGTGCCAGCAGTTTCTCGATGGGCAGGGACTATGGCTACACCTTC
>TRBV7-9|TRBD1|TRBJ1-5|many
CASSPTTGDQPQHF
TGTGCCAGCAGCCCTACGACAGGGGATCAGCCCCAGCATTTT
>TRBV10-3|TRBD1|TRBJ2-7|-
CAISESLGQGATYEQYF
TGTGCCATCAGTGAGTCGCTGGGACAGGGGGCAACCTACGAGCAGTACTTC
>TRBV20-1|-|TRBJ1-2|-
CSARPEVNYGYTF
TGCAGTGCTAGACCAGAGGTGAACTATGGCTACACCTTC
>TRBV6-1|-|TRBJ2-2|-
CASTKHTGNTGELFF
TGTGCCAGCACCAAACATACCGGAAACACCGGGGAGCTGTTTTTT
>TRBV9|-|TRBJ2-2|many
CASSVDGTGELFF
TGTGCCAGCAGCGTAGACGGGACCGGGGAGCTGTTTTTT
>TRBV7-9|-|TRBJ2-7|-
CASNLVADPSYEQYF
TGTGCCAGCAATTTGGTAGCAGATCCTTCCTACGAGCAGTACTTC
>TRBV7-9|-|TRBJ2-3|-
CASSLAPGGTDTQYF
TGTGCCAGCAGCTTAGCGCCAGGGGGGACAGATACGCAGTATTTT
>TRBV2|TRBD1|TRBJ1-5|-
CASPGTVNQPQHF
TGTGCCAGCCCCGGGACAGTCAATCAGCCCCAGCATTTT
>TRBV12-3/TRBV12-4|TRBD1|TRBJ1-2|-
CASILTGWYGYTF
TGTGCCAGCATTTTGACAGGGTGGTATGGCTACACCTTC
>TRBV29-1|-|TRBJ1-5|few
CSVEAGNQPQHF
TGCAGCGTTGAGGCTGGTAATCAGCCCCAGCATTTT
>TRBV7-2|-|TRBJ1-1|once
CASREQGGVTEAFF
TGTGCCAGCAGGGAACAGGGAGGGGTCACTGAAGCTTTCTTT
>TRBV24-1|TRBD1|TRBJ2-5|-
CATSPGQLTETQYF
TGTGCCACCAGCCCGGGACAGCTTACCGAGACCCAGTACTTC
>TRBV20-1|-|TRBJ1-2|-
CSANRRVTGDDGYTF
TGCAGTGCCAATAGGAGGGTGACCGGGGACGATGGCTACACCTTC
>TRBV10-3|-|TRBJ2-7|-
CAISESGSIPEQYF
TGTGCCATCAGTGAGTCGGGGTCCATTCCCGAGCAGTACTTC
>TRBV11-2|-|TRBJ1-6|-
CASSPPNPPLHF
TGTGCCAGCAGCCCGCCGAATCCACCCCTCCACTTT
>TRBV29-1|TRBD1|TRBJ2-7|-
CSVLTGELYEQYF
TGCAGCGTTTTGACAGGGGAGTTATACGAGCAGTACTTC
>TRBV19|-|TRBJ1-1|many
CASSIFGEAFF
TGTGCCAGTAGTATATTCGGGGAAGCTTTCTTT
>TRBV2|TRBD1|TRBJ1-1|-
CASVDRQGYGTEAFF
TGTGCCAGCGTTGACCGACAGGGGTACGGCACTGAAGCTTTCTTT
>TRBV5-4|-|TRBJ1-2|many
CASSPWTVSNYGYTF
TGTGCCAGCAGCCCGTGGACAGTCTCTAACTATGGCTACACCTTC
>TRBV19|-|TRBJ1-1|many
CASSKQGMGTEAFF
TGTGCCAGTAGCAAACAGGGAATGGGCACTGAAGCTTTCTTT
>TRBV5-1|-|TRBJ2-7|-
CASSLWGGVSYEQYF
TGCGCCAGCAGCTTGTGGGGCGGGGTCTCCTACGAGCAGTACTTC
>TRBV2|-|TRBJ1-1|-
CASNDPFGNTEAFF
TGTGCCAGCAATGACCCCTTTGGGAACACTGAAGCTTTCTTT
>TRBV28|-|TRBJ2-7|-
CASSLLRTTFSYEQYF
TGTGCCAGCAGTTTATTAAGGACAACGTTCTCCTACGAGCAGTACTTC
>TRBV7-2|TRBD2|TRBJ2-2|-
CASSVGLGNTGELFF
TGTGCCAGCAGTGTGGGACTAGGGAACACCGGGGAGCTGTTTTTT
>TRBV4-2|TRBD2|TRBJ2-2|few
CASSQEMAREGLAGELFF
TGTGCCAGCAGCCAAGAGATGGCGCGGGAGGGCCTGGCCGGGGAGCTGTTTTTT
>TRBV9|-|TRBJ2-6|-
CASDPWGGTGANVLTF
TGTGCCAGCGATCCGTGGGGGGGCACCGGGGCCAACGTCCTGACTTTC
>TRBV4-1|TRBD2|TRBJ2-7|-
CASSQDGREVYYEQYF
TGCGCCAGCAGCCAAGATGGGCGGGAGGTATACTACGAGCAGTACTTC
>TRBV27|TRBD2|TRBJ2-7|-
CASSPLTGTSGYEQYF
TGTGCCAGCAGTCCACTTACCGGGACTAGCGGATACGAGCAGTACTTC
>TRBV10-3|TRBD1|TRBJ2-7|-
CAISGTGVSEQYF
TGTGCCATCAGTGGGACAGGGGTCTCCGAGCAGTACTTC
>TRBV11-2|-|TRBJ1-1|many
CASSSNGGLNTEAFF
TGTGCCAGCAGCAGTAACGGAGGACTGAACACTGAAGCTTTCTTT
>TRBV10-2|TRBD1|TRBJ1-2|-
CATRQGVAYGYTF
TGCGCCACCCGACAGGGCGTCGCCTATGGCTACACCTTC
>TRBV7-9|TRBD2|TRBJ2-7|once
CASSEPGLAGEYF
TGTGCCAGCAGTGAACCGGGACTAGCGGGAGAGTACTTC
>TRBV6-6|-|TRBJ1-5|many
CASSYTDSNQPQHF
TGTGCCAGCAGTTACACAGATAGCAATCAGCCCCAGCATTTT
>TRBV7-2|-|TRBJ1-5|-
CASSISIGQPQHF
TGTGCCAGTAGTATTTCTATCGGACAGCCCCAGCATTTT
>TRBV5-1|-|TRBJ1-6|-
CASTRRGGNSPLHF
TGCGCCAGCACCCGACGGGGTGGCAATTCACCCCTCCACTTT
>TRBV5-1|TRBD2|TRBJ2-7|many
CASSVGLVVYEQYF
TGCGCCAGCAGCGTCGGACTAGTAGTCTACGAGCAGTACTTC
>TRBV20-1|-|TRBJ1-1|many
CSASGGARLAEAFF
TGCAGTGCTAGTGGGGGGGCCCGGCTCGCTGAAGCTTTCTTT
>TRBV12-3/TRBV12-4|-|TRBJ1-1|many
CASSLDPGLTEAFF
TGTGCCAGCAGTTTAGATCCAGGGCTGACTGAAGCTTTCTTT
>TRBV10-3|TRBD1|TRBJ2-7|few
CAIRTGTGGNEQYF
TGTGCCATCAGAACCGGGACAGGGGGCAACGAGCAGTACTTC
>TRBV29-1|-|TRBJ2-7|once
CSWTGSEQYF
TGCAGCTGGACTGGGTCGGAGCAGTACTTC
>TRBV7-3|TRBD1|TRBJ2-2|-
CASSFRDSTGELFF
TGTGCCAGCAGCTTCCGGGACAGCACCGGGGAGCTGTTTTTT
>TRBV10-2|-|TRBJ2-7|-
CASSAGLFTYEQYF
TGCGCCAGCAGTGCGGGGTTGTTCACCTACGAGCAGTACTTC
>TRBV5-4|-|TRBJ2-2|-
CASSFGQHTGELFF
TGTGCCAGCTCATTCGGACAACACACCGGGGAGCTGTTTTTT
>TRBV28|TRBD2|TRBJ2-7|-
CASSLWAQREYDEQYF
TGTGCCAGCAGTTTATGGGCCCAGCGGGAGTATGACGAGCAGTACTTC
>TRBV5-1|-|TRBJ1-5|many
CASSLWGTGQPQHF
TGCGCCAGCAGCTTGTGGGGAACTGGTCAGCCCCAGCATTTT
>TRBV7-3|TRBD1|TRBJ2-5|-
CASSGGTGYQETQYF
TGTGCCAGCAGCGGAGGGACAGGGTACCAAGAGACCCAGTACTTC
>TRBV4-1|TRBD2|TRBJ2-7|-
CASSLSGGVSEAYEQYF
TGCGCCAGCAGCCTCTCCGGGGGGGTTAGCGAGGCCTACGAGCAGTACTTC
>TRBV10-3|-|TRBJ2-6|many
CAISESRTGANVLTF
TGTGCCATCAGTGAGTCGCGAACTGGGGCCAACGTCCTGACTTTC
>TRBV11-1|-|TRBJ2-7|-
CASSLGMGPNSYEQYF
TGTGCCAGCAGCTTAGGGATGGGGCCTAACTCCTACGAGCAGTACTTC
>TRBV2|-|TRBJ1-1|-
CASRLDGRVLNTEAFF
TGTGCCAGCAGGCTGGATGGACGGGTATTGAACACTGAAGCTTTCTTT
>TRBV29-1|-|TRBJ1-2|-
CSVAKPLTNTDTF
TGCAGCGTCGCCAAACCTCTGACAAATACGGACACCTTC
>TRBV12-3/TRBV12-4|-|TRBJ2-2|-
CASSFTPGELFF
TGTGCCAGCAGTTTTACTCCCGGGGAGCTGTTTTTT
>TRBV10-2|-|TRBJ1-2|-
CASSVDAGYGYTF
TGTGCCAGCAGCGTAGATGCGGGGTATGGCTACACCTTC
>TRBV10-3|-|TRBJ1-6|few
CAIRSTTGISPLHF
TGTGCCATCAGATCAACCACAGGGATTTCACCCCTCCACTTT